This T cell receptor beta chain was sequenced for a study of spatial heterogeneity in lung cancer. The overall study: There were consistently more beta-chain sequences detected than alpha-chain sequences. Averaged across combinations, each unique TCR and UMI pairing appeared more than ten times in raw reads, which were uncorrected.

TCRdb recomputed calls from the 5' RACE reads with MiXCR, one row per CDR3 protein. The sample lists about 50,000 distinct CDR3 sequences, around 7.6% seen once, with approximately 13% in the top ten. Overall study results and limits: Circulating ubiquitous expanded tumor TCRs were observed more frequently at resection than at follow-up.

This clonotype was counted at least ten times. What it recognizes is unknown. The time point is: sample taken at primary tumor resection. Sequencing of whole RNA from tumor, nontumor lung or frozen PBMC involved no sorting. Untreated early-stage non-small cell lung cancer patients, some 70 in total, were the donors. The trim removed 6 bases at V and 10 bases at J, leaving 13 bases unmatched. CDR3 length: 15 amino acids. Germline V lookup: CDR1 MDHEN, CDR2 SYDVKM. The clonotype comes from a female donor with early-stage non-small cell lung cancer. This material consisted of PBMCs, taken at surgery. This chain joins TRBV28 and TRBJ2-1; TRBD1 agrees at 9 bases. The CDR3: CASSLRDRERREQFF. In nucleotides, the CDR3 is TGTGCCAGCAGCCTCCGGGACAGGGAGCGGCGGGAGCAGTTCTTC. The variable domain in full, with the rest retrieved from reference TRBV28 and TRBJ2-1, is DVKVTQSSRYLVKRTGEKVFLECVQDMDHENMFWYRQDPGLGLRLIYFSYDVKMKEKGDIPEGYSVSREKKERFSLILESASTNQTSMYLCASSLRDRERREQFFGPGTRLTVL.